Presented here are 10 T cell receptor beta chains from one specimen sequenced in a study of identical twins (dated by TCRdb to the mid-2010s). Library preparation was by 5' RACE. Sequencing instrument: Illumina HiSeq 2000. TCRdb reran the public reads through fastp at Q25 and MiXCR, keeping productive beta chains. Each CDR3 protein appears once, grouped with its most common genes and DNA. The sample table shows under 900,000 distinct CDR3 sequences, and around an eighth are seen once. The top ten hold around 1.6% of the sample. These data were also filed under a second study, of yellow fever vaccine responses in identical twins.

The material sequenced was PBMCs. These receptors all come from a woman between 18 and 29 years old in good health.

This clonotype has only a few counts. V gene TRBV28 combines with J gene TRBJ2-7; D is unclear. Looked up from germline, CDR1 is MDHEN and CDR2 is SYDVKM. V shed 3 bases and J shed 1 base, with 4 bases lying between them. The CDR3 covers 12 residues. The DNA for the CDR3 is TGTGCCAGCAGTTTTATTTCCTACGAGCAGTACTTC. Amino acids: CASSFISYEQYF.

This clonotype was counted a few times. V gene TRBV4-1 combines with J gene TRBJ2-1; 9 bases agree with TRBD2. Germline V gene sequence: CDR1 MGHRA, CDR2 YSYEKL. This CDR3 spans 15 amino acids. With 6 bases clipped from V and 4 bases from J, the junction kept 7 bases outside the gene matches. CDR3 DNA sequence: TGCGCCAGCAGAAACCAGCGGGAGGCTTACAATGAGCAGTTCTTC. This codes for CASRNQREAYNEQFF.

This clonotype was observed a handful of times. The V and J genes are TRBV24-1 and TRBJ2-1; 15 nucleotides line up with TRBD2. This CDR3 spans 14 amino acids. Germline lookup yields CDR1 KGHDR and CDR2 SFDVKD. V gave up 6 bases and J gave up 10 bases; unmatched junction bases: 3. DNA for the CDR3: TGTGCCACCAGTCAAGGACTAGCGGGAGGGGAGCAGTTCTTC. Translation: CATSQGLAGGEQFF.

For the CDR3, the DNA is TGCAGCGTTGAAGTCCCTTCTGGGTACAATGAGCAGTTCTTC. Its protein is CSVEVPSGYNEQFF. The chain carries TRBV29-1 and TRBJ2-1; unclear D gene. The germline V gene has CDR1 SQVTM and CDR2 ANQGSEA. This CDR3 region has 14 residues. Trimming took off 1 base at V and 4 bases at J, with 11 bases between the two ends.

The chain has TRBV24-1 and TRBJ1-1; D gene ambiguous. The length of the CDR3 is 13 residues. V was trimmed by 9 bases and J by 6 bases, leaving 16 bases between them. CDR1 and CDR2 from the germline V gene are KGHDR and SFDVKD. CDR3 loop: CATSQPNGAEAFF. The CDR3, as DNA: TGTGCCACCTCGCAGCCGAATGGGGCTGAAGCTTTCTTT.

This clonotype was seen a few times. This chain connects TRBV28 to TRBJ2-6, with a possible D match to TRBD1 (6 bases). Trimming removed 9 bases at V and 2 bases at J, with 17 bases between. The V gene's germline CDR1 is MDHEN and CDR2 SYDVKM. This CDR3 has 16 amino acids. Here the CDR3 DNA reads TGTGCCAGTACTCAGGGGCGCAGGGCTGGGGCCAACGTCCTGACTTTC. Translation: CASTQGRRAGANVLTF.

This clonotype was seen a handful of times. The V gene is TRBV5-1, the J gene TRBJ2-1; weak D call: TRBD1 (6 bases). The CDR3 loop spans 14 amino acids. Between the trimmed V and J ends, which lost 4 bases and 2 bases, there was a span of 10 bases. Per germline, CDR1 SGHRS and CDR2 YFSETQ. CDR3 sequence reads: CASSLRTAYNEQFF. The CDR3 nucleotides are TGCGCCAGCAGCCTCCGGACAGCCTACAATGAGCAGTTCTTC.

The table lists this clonotype with a few counts. The J gene is TRBJ2-3, the V gene TRBV24-1, with TRBD1 identical over 7 bases. The V and J ends lost 3 bases and 4 bases, in that order; junction bases with no gene match: 6. This CDR3 has 15 residues. Germline lookup yields CDR1 KGHDR and CDR2 SFDVKD. The CDR3 is CATSDRQGLADTQYF. The DNA of the CDR3 is TGTGCCACCAGTGATCGACAGGGTCTGGCAGATACGCAGTATTTT.

This clonotype was counted a few times. V and J are TRBV12-3 or TRBV12-4 and TRBJ2-7; the D gene is possibly TRBD2 (5 bases). This CDR3 is 15 amino acids long. V was pared by 3 bases and J by 0 bases, with 12 bases between. CDR3 nucleotide sequence: TGTGCCAGCAGTTTTAGTTCGGGAAACTCCTACGAGCAGTACTTC. Encoded protein: CASSFSSGNSYEQYF.

This clonotype was found many times. This chain joins TRBV3-1 and TRBJ2-1, with D hard to call. Germline V gives CDR1 LGHDT, CDR2 YNNKEL (reference sequence). Trimming removed 0 bases at V and 12 bases at J, with 9 bases between. The length of the CDR3 is 12 residues. As DNA, the CDR3 is TGTGCCAGCAGCCAAGACAAGGCAGGGCAGTTCTTC. This encodes CASSQDKAGQFF.